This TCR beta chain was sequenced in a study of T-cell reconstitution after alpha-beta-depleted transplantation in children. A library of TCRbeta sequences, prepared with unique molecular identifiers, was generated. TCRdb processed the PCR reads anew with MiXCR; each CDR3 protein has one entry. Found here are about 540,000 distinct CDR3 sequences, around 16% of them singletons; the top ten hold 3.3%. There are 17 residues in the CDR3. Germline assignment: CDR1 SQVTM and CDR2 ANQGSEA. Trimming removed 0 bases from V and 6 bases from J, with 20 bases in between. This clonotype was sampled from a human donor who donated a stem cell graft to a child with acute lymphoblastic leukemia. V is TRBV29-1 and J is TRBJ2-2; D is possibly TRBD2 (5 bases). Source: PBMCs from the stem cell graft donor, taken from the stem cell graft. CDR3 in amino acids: CSVEDLVKRAEAGELFF. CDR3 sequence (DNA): TGCAGCGTTGAAGATCTTGTAAAGAGGGCTGAGGCCGGGGAGCTGTTTTTT.